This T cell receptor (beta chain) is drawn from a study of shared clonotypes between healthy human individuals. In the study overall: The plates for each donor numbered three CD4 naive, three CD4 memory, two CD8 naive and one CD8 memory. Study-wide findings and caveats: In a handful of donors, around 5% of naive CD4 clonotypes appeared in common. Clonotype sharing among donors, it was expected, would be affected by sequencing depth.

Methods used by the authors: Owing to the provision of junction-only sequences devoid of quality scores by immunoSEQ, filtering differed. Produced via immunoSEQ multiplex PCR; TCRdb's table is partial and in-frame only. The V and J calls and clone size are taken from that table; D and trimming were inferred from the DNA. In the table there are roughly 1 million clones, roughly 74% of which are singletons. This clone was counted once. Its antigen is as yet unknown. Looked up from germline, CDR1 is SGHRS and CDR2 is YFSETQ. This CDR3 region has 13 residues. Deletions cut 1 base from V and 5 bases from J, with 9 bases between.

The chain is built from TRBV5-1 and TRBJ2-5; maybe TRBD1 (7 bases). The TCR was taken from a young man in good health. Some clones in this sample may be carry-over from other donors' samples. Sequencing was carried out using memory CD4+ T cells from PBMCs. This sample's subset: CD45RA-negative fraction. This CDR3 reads CASSLSGGETQYF. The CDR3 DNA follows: TGCGCCAGCAGCTTGTCAGGGGGGGAGACCCAGTACTTC.